This T cell receptor (beta chain) was identified during a study of blood T cell repertoires in COVID-19. About the study: Acute and convalescent COVID-19 specimens originated in the United States, Italy and Spain. PBMCs, B-cell-depleted T cells, or T cells were the source of the cDNA or gDNA that made up the material.

The V gene end was trimmed by 4 bases and the J gene end by 2 bases; junction bases not matched to a gene: 2. CDR1 is PRHDT, CDR2 FYEKMQ, per germline (reference sequence). The CDR3 totals 15 residues. Authors' data handling: Amplification of reference gene primers provided the estimated nucleated cell counts. Profiling relied on immunoSEQ multiplex PCR, and the TCRdb table lists in-frame clones only, not all of them. V, J and clone size were drawn from that table, and D and trimming were deduced from the DNA. The repertoire holds approximately 100,000 clones, with around 90% as singletons. This TCR was recovered from a man aged 65-85 years with acute or convalescent COVID-19. V is TRBV13 and J is TRBJ1-1; 12 bases line up with TRBD1. Sequencing was done on a sample of peripheral blood. CDR3 sequence: CASSWGQGANTEAFF. The CDR3 coding sequence is TGTGCCAGCAGCTGGGGACAGGGGGCTAACACTGAAGCTTTCTTT.